The 26 T cell receptor beta chains below were found in one sample sequenced in a study of CD8 T cells in Susac syndrome. The authors reverse transcribed roughly 0.5 to 1 ug RNA with random hexamers. TCRdb used MiXCR to reprocess the immunoSEQ multiplex PCR reads, holding one entry per CDR3 protein. The sample shows roughly 160,000 distinct CDR3 sequences, more than 95% of them seen only once. Sequencing input: CD4+ T cells from PBMCs. The receptors stem from a human donor with Susac syndrome.

The chain uses TRBV18 and TRBJ2-2; TRBD1 matches 9 bases. This CDR3 is built from 19 residues. The germline CDR1 and CDR2 sequences are KGHSH and LQKENI. Trimming at V came to 5 bases and at J to 4 bases, leaving 17 bases not matched to a gene. CDR3: CASSDQGTTGTGLTGELFF. The CDR3 DNA follows: TGTGCCAGCTCAGACCAAGGGACTACCGGGACAGGGCTCACCGGGGAGCTGTTTTTT.

Concerning this clonotype itself: Lacking the conserved final phenylalanine or tryptophan, this CDR3 likely reflects a read error. The chain recombines TRBV19 with TRBJ1-5, with 11 bases fitting TRBD1. The CDR3 is made up of 15 amino acids. J lost 3 bases, V lost 3 bases, and 1 base had no gene match. Germline loops: CDR1 LNHDA, CDR2 SQIVND (reference sequence). CDR3 DNA sequence: TGTGCCAGTAGTATGGACAGGGGGCTCAATCAGCCCCAGCATGTT. This codes for CASSMDRGLNQPQHV.

The chain is built from TRBV6-5 and TRBJ2-7; possibly TRBD2 for D (6 bases). Between the trimmed V and J ends, which lost 0 bases and 2 bases, there was a span of 11 bases. This CDR3 is 15 amino acids long. Germline CDR1 is MNHEY and CDR2 is SVGAGI. CDR3 sequence: CASSYSGGGTYEQYF. Here the CDR3 DNA reads TGTGCCAGCAGTTACTCGGGGGGAGGTACCTACGAGCAGTACTTC.

V gene TRBV29-1 combines with J gene TRBJ2-2; TRBD1 matches at 10 bases. Germline V gene sequence: CDR1 SQVTM, CDR2 ANQGSEA. The CDR3 contains 13 residues. V gave up 6 bases and J gave up 5 bases; unmatched junction bases: 3. CDR3 DNA sequence: TGCAGCGTGACAGGGGGCTGGACCGGGGAGCTGTTTTTT. Protein sequence: CSVTGGWTGELFF.

CDR3 sequence: CSADFAEGTDTQYF. CDR3 nucleotide sequence: TGCAGCGCTGACTTTGCGGAGGGCACAGATACGCAGTATTTT. V and J are TRBV29-1 and TRBJ2-3, with a possible D match to TRBD2 (5 bases). Trimming removed 7 bases at V and 1 base at J, with 15 bases between. From germline, CDR1 is SQVTM and CDR2 ANQGSEA. The CDR3 totals 14 residues.

V usage is TRBV12-3 or TRBV12-4 and J usage is TRBJ2-5; TRBD1 matches at 7 bases. This CDR3 is 14 amino acids long. Trimming removed 4 bases from V and 1 base from J; junction bases left unmatched: 3. DNA of the CDR3: TGTGCCAGCAGTTCCAGGGACAGCCAAGAGACCCAGTACTTC. It is translated as CASSSRDSQETQYF.

This chain links TRBV29-1 with TRBJ2-2; TRBD2 might be the D (5 bases). CDR3 length equals 15 residues. V shed 6 bases and J shed 0 bases, with 14 bases lying between them. Germline CDR1 and CDR2: SQVTM and ANQGSEA. The CDR3 is CSVKGGPTNTGELFF. The CDR3 DNA is TGCAGCGTAAAAGGCGGGCCAACGAACACCGGGGAGCTGTTTTTT.

This clonotype was found a few times. The chain employs TRBV5-1 and TRBJ1-4; D unclear. The V gene lost 3 bases and the J gene lost 6 bases, with 9 bases spanning the gap. The CDR3 contains 13 residues. Germline values: CDR1 SGHRS, CDR2 YFSETQ. In DNA, the CDR3 is TGCGCCAGCAGCTCCGAAGATTATGAAAAACTGTTTTTT. This codes for CASSSEDYEKLFF. Using reference TRBV5-1 and TRBJ1-4 for the parts outside the CDR3, the full variable domain is KAGVTQTPRYLIKTRGQQVTLSCSPISGHRSVSWYQQTPGQGLQFLFEYFSETQRNKGNFPGRFSGRQFSNSRSEMNVSTLELGDSALYLCASSSEDYEKLFFGSGTQLSVL.

The rearrangement uses TRBV28 and TRBJ1-5, with D hard to call. The CDR3 sequence is 11 residues long. The germline V gene has CDR1 MDHEN and CDR2 SYDVKM. Trimming stripped 6 bases from V and 3 bases from J, with 3 bases between. Written as DNA, the CDR3 is TGTGCCAGCAGCATCAATCAGCCCCAGCATTTT. Its translation is CASSINQPQHF.

The rearrangement uses TRBV30 and TRBJ1-2; no clear D gene. The length of the CDR3 is 13 residues. Germline CDR1 is GTSNPN and CDR2 is SVGIG (reference sequence). V was clipped by 0 bases and J by 6 bases, with 11 bases between them. The CDR3 here is CAWSVLHEDGYTF. The CDR3 DNA is TGTGCCTGGAGTGTATTACATGAGGATGGCTACACCTTC.

The chain employs TRBV20-1 and TRBJ1-1, with D uncertain. The CDR3 has 13 amino acids. Germline V CDR1 and CDR2: DFQATT, SNEGSKA (reference sequence). V lost 3 bases and J 0 bases, leaving 8 bases between the germline ends. Written as DNA, the CDR3 is TGCAGTGCTAGCGACACCGTGAACACTGAAGCTTTCTTT. This translates into CSASDTVNTEAFF.

The chain uses TRBV28 and TRBJ2-7; TRBD2 aligns across 11 bases. The CDR3 extends over 14 amino acids. Germline V gene sequence: CDR1 MDHEN, CDR2 SYDVKM. After removal of 7 bases from V and 4 bases from J, the junction contained 6 bases not matched to a gene. CDR3: CASIDGTSGYEQYF. The CDR3 coding sequence is TGTGCCAGCATCGACGGGACTAGCGGTTACGAGCAGTACTTC.

V and J are TRBV9 and TRBJ2-1; 9 positions match TRBD1. The ends lost 1 base at V and 8 bases at J; junction bases unmatched: 19. CDR1 and CDR2 (germline): SGDLS, YYNGEE. The CDR3 runs 19 residues. The DNA for the CDR3 is TGTGCCAGCAGCGTATTTCCGACCCCCACACCGGGACAGGGTGATGAGCAGTTCTTC. This translates into CASSVFPTPTPGQGDEQFF.

The gene calls are TRBV7-9 and TRBJ2-5, with 9 bases aligning to TRBD2. J gave up 3 bases and V 3 bases, and 5 bases lay outside the gene matches. The CDR3 is 15 amino acids. The germline gives CDR1 SEHNR, CDR2 FQNEAQ (reference sequence). For the CDR3, the DNA is TGTGCCAGCAGCTTTATGGCGGGGGGGAAAGAGACCCAGTACTTC. Translated: CASSFMAGGKETQYF.

The chain carries TRBV27 and TRBJ2-1, with D perhaps matching TRBD1 (6 bases). V lost 8 bases to trimming and J lost 4 bases, with 24 bases between them. There are 17 residues in the CDR3. Germline V lookup: CDR1 MNHEY, CDR2 SMNVEV (reference sequence). DNA of the CDR3: TGTGCCAGCGGACCCCATACAGGGCGACGGGGTTACAATGAGCAGTTCTTC. Its translation: CASGPHTGRRGYNEQFF.

The chain combines TRBV7-2 with TRBJ1-5; 7 bases fit TRBD1. CDR1 and CDR2 from the germline V gene are SGHTA and FQGNSA. This CDR3 is built from 15 residues. The junction had 8 bases not matched to a gene; V was cut back by 5 bases and J by 4 bases. The CDR3 DNA reads TGTGCCAGCAGCCGCTTTGGCAGGGGGAATCAGCCCCAGCATTTT. Amino acid sequence: CASSRFGRGNQPQHF.

V gene TRBV19 combines with J gene TRBJ2-7; 9 nucleotides agree with TRBD1. The trim removed 5 bases at V and 6 bases at J, leaving 14 bases unmatched. The CDR3 has 16 residues. Looked up from germline, CDR1 is LNHDA and CDR2 is SQIVND (reference sequence). CDR3 region: CASSDRLRDRAPEQYV. CDR3 nucleotides: TGTGCCAGTAGTGATAGGCTGCGGGACAGGGCTCCCGAGCAGTACGTC.

The genes are TRBV15 and TRBJ1-1; possibly TRBD1 for D (6 bases). Trimming removed 5 bases at V and 3 bases at J, with 16 bases between. Germline CDR1 and CDR2: LNHNV and YYDKDF (reference sequence). The CDR3 extends over 15 amino acids. CDR3 region: CATSRGAGAYTEAFF. The CDR3 DNA reads as TGTGCCACCAGCCGGGGGGCAGGGGCGTACACTGAAGCTTTCTTT. The whole variable domain, filled in from reference TRBV15 and TRBJ1-1, reads DAMVIQNPRYQVTQFGKPVTLSCSQTLNHNVMYWYQQKSSQAPKLLFHYYDKDFNNEADTPDNFQSRRPNTSFCFLDIRSPGLGDTAMYLCATSRGAGAYTEAFFGQGTRLTVV.

The chain uses TRBV19 and TRBJ2-1; D is ambiguous. Trimming stripped 0 bases from V and 10 bases from J, with 13 bases between. There are 14 residues in the CDR3. Germline V gives CDR1 LNHDA, CDR2 SQIVND (reference sequence). Here the CDR3 DNA reads TGTGCCAGTAGTATAGATTCGAGTTCCAGGGAGCAGTTCTTC. Protein sequence: CASSIDSSSREQFF.

The gene calls are TRBV13 and TRBJ1-2; maybe TRBD1 (5 bases). This CDR3 comprises 14 residues. Trimming removed 5 bases at V and 9 bases at J, with 19 bases between. The germline CDR1 and CDR2 sequences are PRHDT and FYEKMQ (reference sequence). This CDR3 reads CASSRSGRVGSYTF. The DNA of the CDR3 is TGTGCCAGCAGCCGGTCGGGCAGGGTGGGAAGCTACACCTTC.

V and J are TRBV27 and TRBJ1-1; D gene unclear. The germline CDR1 and CDR2 sequences are MNHEY and SMNVEV (reference sequence). The CDR3 has 15 amino acids. V was clipped by 2 bases and J by 2 bases, with 12 bases between them. The CDR3 reads CASSLQSGINTEAFF. The CDR3 nucleotides read TGTGCCAGCAGTTTACAGTCTGGTATAAACACTGAAGCTTTCTTT.

This clonotype was observed once. The chain employs TRBV2 and TRBJ2-5, with D possibly being TRBD1 (5 bases). This CDR3 contains 13 residues. The germline CDR1 and CDR2 sequences are SNHLY and FYNNEI. V was clipped by 6 bases and J by 2 bases, with 10 bases between them. The CDR3 loop reads CASRQGNQETQYF. In nucleotides, the CDR3 is TGTGCCAGCAGGCAGGGTAATCAAGAGACCCAGTACTTC.

This clonotype was observed a single time. The rearrangement joins TRBV19 to TRBJ1-5; 7 positions match TRBD1. Germline lookup yields CDR1 LNHDA and CDR2 SQIVND (reference sequence). The J segment lost 2 bases and the V segment lost 5 bases, leaving 12 bases of the junction unmatched. The CDR3 totals 17 residues. CDR3 coding DNA: TGTGCCAGTAGTCTCCGGGGACAGCCTGGAGGCAATCAGCCCCAGCATTTT. It codes for CASSLRGQPGGNQPQHF.

The CDR3 bases are TGCAGTGCTAGAGTCCCCCTTCGACAGGGCCGCGGTCAGCCCCAGCATTTT. It is translated as CSARVPLRQGRGQPQHF. The chain combines TRBV20-1 with TRBJ1-5, with 7 bases lining up with TRBD1. The CDR3 totals 17 residues. Trimming cost V 1 base and J 6 bases; bases outside gene matches: 15. Germline V gene sequence: CDR1 DFQATT, CDR2 SNEGSKA (reference sequence).

The CDR3 DNA reads TGCAGCGTTGGACGGACTCAGTACGAGCAGTACGTC. Its protein is CSVGRTQYEQYV. This chain uses TRBV29-1 with TRBJ2-7; possibly TRBD2 for D (5 bases). The germline gives CDR1 SQVTM, CDR2 ANQGSEA. V lost 4 bases and J 4 bases, leaving 11 bases between the germline ends. The length of the CDR3 is 12 residues.

This clonotype showed up just a few times. V usage is TRBV4-2 and J usage is TRBJ2-1, with TRBD1 matching 8 bases. CDR1 is LGHNA, CDR2 YNFKEQ, per germline. The CDR3 extends over 14 amino acids. V was pared by 4 bases and J by 3 bases, with 2 bases of the junction left unmatched. The CDR3 DNA sequence: TGTGCCAGCAGCCGGACAGGGCTCTACAATGAGCAGTTCTTC. Its protein product is CASSRTGLYNEQFF.